The source of this T cell receptor beta chain is a study of T-cell memory formation after mild COVID-19. This clonotype was observed many times. MiXCR, run by TCRdb on the 5' RACE reads, gives a single entry per CDR3 protein. The sample lists approximately 290,000 distinct CDR3 sequences, less than 9.5% occurring once. Material for sequencing was PBMCs or a T cell subset sorted from them (not recorded which). The origin of this receptor is a man younger than 35 who had mild COVID-19 (a few samples of this study predate the infection). Cell type and time point are not known.

The CDR3 protein is CASSLVEGGQYF. The CDR3 DNA reads TGTGCCAGCAGTTTGGTTGAGGGTGGACAGTATTTT. This chain connects TRBV6-6 to TRBJ2-3; D is possibly TRBD2 (5 bases). Trimming removed 4 bases at V and 12 bases at J, with 14 bases between. Germline assignment: CDR1 MNHNY and CDR2 SVGAGI (reference sequence). The CDR3 sequence is 12 residues long.